Listed here is a single T cell receptor (beta chain). This sample was taken from a study of blood T cell repertoires in COVID-19. Study background: In each case, the material was cDNA or gDNA derived from T cells, B-cell-depleted T cells, or PBMCs.

Participants were aged about 18 to 100 years from some 24 US areas. Self-reported history from a screening survey and questionnaire set each donor's cohort. In the original processing: Reference gene primer amplification gave estimated nucleated cell counts. Assay: immunoSEQ multiplex PCR; the TCRdb copy retains only in-frame clones and omits some. V and J calls and clone size come straight from that table; D and trimming were deduced from the DNA. The sample consists of fewer than 450,000 clones, 90% of them appearing once. The CDR3 sequence is 13 residues long. CDR1 and CDR2 (germline): SNHLY, FYNNEI. V gave up 3 bases and J gave up 0 bases, with 5 bases separating them.

The source material was PBMCs or T cells enriched from blood (not recorded which). V is TRBV2 and J is TRBJ1-1; no clear D. The clonotype originates from a man aged 18 to 35 who had recovered from COVID-19. Here the CDR3 reads CASSETLNTEAFF. The CDR3 nucleotides are TGTGCCAGCAGTGAGACACTGAACACTGAAGCTTTCTTT.